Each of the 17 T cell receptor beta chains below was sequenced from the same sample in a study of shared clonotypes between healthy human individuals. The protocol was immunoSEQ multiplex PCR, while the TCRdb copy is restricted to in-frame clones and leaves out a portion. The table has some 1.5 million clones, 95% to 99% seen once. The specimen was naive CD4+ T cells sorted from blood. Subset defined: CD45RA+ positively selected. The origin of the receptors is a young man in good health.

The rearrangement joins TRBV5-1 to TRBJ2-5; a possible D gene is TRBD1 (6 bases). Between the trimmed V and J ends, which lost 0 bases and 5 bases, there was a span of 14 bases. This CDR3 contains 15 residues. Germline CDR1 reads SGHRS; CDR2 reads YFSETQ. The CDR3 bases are TGCGCCAGCAGCTTGGCTGGACCAAGGGGGGAGACCCAGTACTTC. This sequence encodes CASSLAGPRGETQYF.

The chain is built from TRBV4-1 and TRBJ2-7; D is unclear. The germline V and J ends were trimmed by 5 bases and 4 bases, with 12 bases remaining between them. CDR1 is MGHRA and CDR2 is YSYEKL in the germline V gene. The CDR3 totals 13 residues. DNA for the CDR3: TGCGCCAGCAGCAGGCTACCGATTTACGAGCAGTACTTC. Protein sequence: CASSRLPIYEQYF.

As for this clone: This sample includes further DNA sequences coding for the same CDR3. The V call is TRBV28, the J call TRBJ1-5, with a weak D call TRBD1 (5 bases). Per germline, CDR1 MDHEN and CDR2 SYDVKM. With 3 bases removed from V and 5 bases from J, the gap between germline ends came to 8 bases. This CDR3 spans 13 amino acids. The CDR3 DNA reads TGTGCCAGCAGTTTGCTGGGGGATCAGCCCCAGCATTTT. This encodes CASSLLGDQPQHF.

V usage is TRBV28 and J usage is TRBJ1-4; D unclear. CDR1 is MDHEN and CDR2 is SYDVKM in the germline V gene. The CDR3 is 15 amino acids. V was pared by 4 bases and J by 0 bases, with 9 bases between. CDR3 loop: CASSSTTTTNEKLFF. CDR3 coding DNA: TGTGCCAGCAGTTCAACGACTACAACTAATGAAAAACTGTTTTTT.

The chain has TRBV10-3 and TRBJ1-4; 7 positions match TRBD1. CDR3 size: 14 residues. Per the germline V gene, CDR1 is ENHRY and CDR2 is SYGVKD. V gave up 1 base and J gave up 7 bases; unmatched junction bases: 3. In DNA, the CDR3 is TGTGCCATCAGTGAGTTCAGGGGGAGTGAAAAACTGTTTTTT. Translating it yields CAISEFRGSEKLFF.

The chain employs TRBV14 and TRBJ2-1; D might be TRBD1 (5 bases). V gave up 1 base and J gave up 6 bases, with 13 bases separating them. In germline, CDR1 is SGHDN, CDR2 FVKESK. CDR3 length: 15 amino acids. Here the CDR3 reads CASSQVYDRFNEQFF. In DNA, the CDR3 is TGTGCCAGCAGCCAAGTCTACGACAGATTCAATGAGCAGTTCTTC.

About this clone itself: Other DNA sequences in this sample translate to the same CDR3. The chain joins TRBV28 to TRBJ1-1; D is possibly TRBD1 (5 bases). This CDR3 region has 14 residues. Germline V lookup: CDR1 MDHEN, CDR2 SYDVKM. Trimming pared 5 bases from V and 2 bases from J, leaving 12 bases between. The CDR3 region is CASSGGAANTEAFF. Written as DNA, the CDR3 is TGTGCCAGCAGTGGGGGAGCCGCTAACACTGAAGCTTTCTTT.

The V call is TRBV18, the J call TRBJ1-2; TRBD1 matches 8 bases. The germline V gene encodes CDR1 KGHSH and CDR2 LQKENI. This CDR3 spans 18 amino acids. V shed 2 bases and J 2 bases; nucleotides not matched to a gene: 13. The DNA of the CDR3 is TGTGCCAGCTCACCAAGTGCAGGGGGCGTTTCATGGAACTATGGCTACACCTTC. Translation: CASSPSAGGVSWNYGYTF.

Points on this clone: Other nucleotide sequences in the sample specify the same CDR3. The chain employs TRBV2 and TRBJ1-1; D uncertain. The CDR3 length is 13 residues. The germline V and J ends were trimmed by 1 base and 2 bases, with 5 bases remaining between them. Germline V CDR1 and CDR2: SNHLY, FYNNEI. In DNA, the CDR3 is TGTGCCAGCAGTGAAGAGGTTAACACTGAAGCTTTCTTT. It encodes CASSEEVNTEAFF.

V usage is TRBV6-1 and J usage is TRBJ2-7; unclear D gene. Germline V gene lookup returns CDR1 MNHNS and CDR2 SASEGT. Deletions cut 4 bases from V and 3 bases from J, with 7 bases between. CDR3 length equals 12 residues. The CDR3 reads CASSGSFYEQYF. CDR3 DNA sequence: TGTGCCAGCAGTGGGAGTTTCTACGAGCAGTACTTC.

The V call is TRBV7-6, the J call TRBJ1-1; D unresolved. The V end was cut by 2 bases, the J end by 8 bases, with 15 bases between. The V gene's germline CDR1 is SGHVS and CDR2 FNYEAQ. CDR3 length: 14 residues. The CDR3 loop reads CASSLSLETEEAFF. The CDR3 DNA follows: TGTGCCAGCAGCTTATCTCTCGAGACGGAAGAAGCTTTCTTT.

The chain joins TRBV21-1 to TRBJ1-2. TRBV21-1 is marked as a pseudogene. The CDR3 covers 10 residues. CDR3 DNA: TGTGCCAGCAGCGGGCGACTGACTATCTTC. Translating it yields CASSGRLTIF.

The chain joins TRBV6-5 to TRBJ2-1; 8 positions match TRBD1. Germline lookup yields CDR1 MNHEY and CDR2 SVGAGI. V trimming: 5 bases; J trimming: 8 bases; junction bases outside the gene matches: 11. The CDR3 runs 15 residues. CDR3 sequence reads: CASSKGTGSLHEQFF. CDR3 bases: TGTGCCAGCAGTAAGGGGACAGGATCGTTGCATGAGCAGTTCTTC.

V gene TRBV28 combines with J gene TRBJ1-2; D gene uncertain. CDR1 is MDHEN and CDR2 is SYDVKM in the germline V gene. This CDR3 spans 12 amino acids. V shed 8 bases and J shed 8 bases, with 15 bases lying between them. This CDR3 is CASGLWGLGYTF. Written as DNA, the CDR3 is TGTGCCAGCGGTCTTTGGGGTTTGGGCTACACCTTC.

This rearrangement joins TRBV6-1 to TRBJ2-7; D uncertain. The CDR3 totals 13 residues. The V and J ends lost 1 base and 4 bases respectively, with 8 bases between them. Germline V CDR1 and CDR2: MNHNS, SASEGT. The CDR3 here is CASSEVPSYEQYF. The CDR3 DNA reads TGTGCCAGCAGTGAAGTCCCTTCTTACGAGCAGTACTTC.

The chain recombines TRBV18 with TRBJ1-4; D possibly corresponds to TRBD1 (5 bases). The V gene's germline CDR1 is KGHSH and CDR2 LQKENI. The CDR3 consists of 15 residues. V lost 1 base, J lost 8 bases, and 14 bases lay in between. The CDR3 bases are TGTGCCAGCTCACCACGGCAGGGAACTCGGGAAAAACTGTTTTTT. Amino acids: CASSPRQGTREKLFF.

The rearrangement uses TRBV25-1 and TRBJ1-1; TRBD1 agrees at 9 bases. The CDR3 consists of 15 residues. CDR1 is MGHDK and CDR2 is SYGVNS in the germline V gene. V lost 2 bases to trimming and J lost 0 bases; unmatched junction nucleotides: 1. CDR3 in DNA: TGTGCCAGCAGTGAAACAGGGGGCTTGAACACTGAAGCTTTCTTT. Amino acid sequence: CASSETGGLNTEAFF.